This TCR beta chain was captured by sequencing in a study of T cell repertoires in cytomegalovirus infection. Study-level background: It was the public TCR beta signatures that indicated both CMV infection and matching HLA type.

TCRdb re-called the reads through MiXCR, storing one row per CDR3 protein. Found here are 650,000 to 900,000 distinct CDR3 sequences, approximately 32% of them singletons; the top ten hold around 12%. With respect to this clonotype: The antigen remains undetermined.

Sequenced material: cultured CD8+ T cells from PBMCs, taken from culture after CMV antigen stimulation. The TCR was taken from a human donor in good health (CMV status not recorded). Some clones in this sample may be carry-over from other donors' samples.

DNA of the CDR3: TGTGCCAGCAGCCAAACAGGGATAGATCAGCCCCAGCATTTT. Its translation: CASSQTGIDQPQHF. The V and J genes are TRBV14 and TRBJ1-5; possibly TRBD1 for D (6 bases). Germline V gives CDR1 SGHDN, CDR2 FVKESK. Trimming took off 2 bases at V and 5 bases at J, with 10 bases between the two ends. This CDR3 contains 14 residues. Complete variable domain (other parts from reference TRBV14 and TRBJ1-5): EAGVTQFPSHSVIEKGQTVTLRCDPISGHDNLYWYRRVMGKEIKFLLHFVKESKQDESGMPNNRFLAERTGGTYSTLKVQPAELEDSGVYFCASSQTGIDQPQHFGDGTRLSIL.